Sequencing of this T cell receptor (beta chain) was carried out in a study of beta chain features in type 1 diabetes. Study in general: On cell yields, gender and age, patients and healthy donors were similar.

Investigators reverse transcribed all isolated RNA, so they sequenced expressed TCRB transcripts. Sequencing used immunoSEQ multiplex PCR; TCRdb keeps in-frame clones, though not all of them. The table lists hundreds of thousands of clones, 10% to 15% of them singletons. This clone was picked up a small number of times. Its antigen is unidentified. V lost 0 bases and J 4 bases, leaving 9 bases between the germline ends. Germline CDR1 KGHSH, CDR2 LQKENI. The CDR3 is 15 amino acids. Study-wide points: In all four CD4+ subsets, TCRB CDR3 length was significantly, moderately reduced in type 1 diabetes.

The receptor's source is a woman between 18 and 30 years old with type 1 diabetes. Sequencing used naive CD4+ T cells from blood. This chain connects TRBV18 to TRBJ2-2; D gene unclear. The CDR3 loop reads CASSPPGSITGELFF. DNA of the CDR3: TGTGCCAGCTCACCACCGGGCTCCATCACCGGGGAGCTGTTTTTT.